This T cell receptor (beta chain) was sequenced during a study of T cell responses to AZD1222 COVID-19 vaccine. This table comes from immunoSEQ multiplex PCR, and its TCRdb copy is limited to in-frame clones, with some not included. Found here are roughly 30,000 clones, around 78% of them singletons; the top ten hold roughly 4.5%. Second-dose groups at about 4 or about 12 weeks were pooled. This CDR3 has 12 amino acids. Looked up from germline, CDR1 is SGHAT and CDR2 is FQNNGV. V was trimmed by 6 bases and J by 5 bases, leaving 10 bases between them. The study, taken as a whole, reports: Close to half of all spike-specific TCRs reportedly target regions of the variants that are unmutated. Seropositive status at baseline applied to only six AZD1222 recipients.

Comment on this clone: Its antigen is unidentified.

The sequence derives from an adult who received the AZD1222 COVID-19 vaccine. The sample in question was peripheral blood, obtained 28 days after the second AZD1222 dose. The rearrangement links TRBV11-2 to TRBJ1-1; a possible D gene is TRBD1 (6 bases). The CDR3 sequence: CASSRQGTEAFF. The CDR3 region has the DNA TGTGCCAGCAGTCGTCAGGGGACTGAAGCTTTCTTT. The full variable domain, with the rest looked up from reference TRBV11-2 and TRBJ1-1, is EAGVAQSPRYKIIEKRQSVAFWCNPISGHATLYWYQQILGQGPKLLIQFQNNGVVDDSQLPKDRFSAERLKGVDSTLKIQPAKLEDSAVYLCASSRQGTEAFFGQGTRLTVV.